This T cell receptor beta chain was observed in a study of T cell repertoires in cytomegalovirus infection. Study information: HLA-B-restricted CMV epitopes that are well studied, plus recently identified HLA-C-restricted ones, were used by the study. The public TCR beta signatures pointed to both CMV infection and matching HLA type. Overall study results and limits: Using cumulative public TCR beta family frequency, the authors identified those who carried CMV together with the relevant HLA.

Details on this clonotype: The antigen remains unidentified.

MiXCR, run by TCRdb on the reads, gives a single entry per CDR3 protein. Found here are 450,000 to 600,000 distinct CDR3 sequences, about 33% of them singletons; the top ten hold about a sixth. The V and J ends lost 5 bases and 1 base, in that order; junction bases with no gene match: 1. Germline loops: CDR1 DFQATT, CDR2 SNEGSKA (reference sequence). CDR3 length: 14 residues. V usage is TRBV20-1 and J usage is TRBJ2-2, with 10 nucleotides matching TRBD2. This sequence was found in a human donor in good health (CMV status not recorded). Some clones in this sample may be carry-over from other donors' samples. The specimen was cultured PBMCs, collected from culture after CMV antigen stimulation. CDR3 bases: TGCAGTGCTTTAGCGGGAGGGAACACCGGGGAGCTGTTTTTT. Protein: CSALAGGNTGELFF.